The entry that follows covers one TCR beta chain sequence. The antigen remains unidentified. Each TCR beta cDNA library carried unique molecular identifiers. Between about 0.85 and 10 million T cells gave rise to around 500,000 cDNA molecules. In TCRdb, the PCR reads were re-called with MiXCR into one record per CDR3 protein. Here the sample spans some 500,000 distinct CDR3 sequences, 45% being singletons. These data come from a study of post-analysis software for immune sequencing data. The overall study: The disease courses spanned relapsing-remitting, secondary progressive and progressive-relapsing forms of multiple sclerosis. Whole-study results and caveats: Same-batch preparations were strongly co-clustered by F measure. Elevated frequency relative to controls characterized roughly five TRBV segments in patients, TRBV5-6, TRBV5-1 and TRBV20-1 among them. The study found significantly lower normalized Chao1 diversity in multiple sclerosis patients than in controls.

V dropped 6 bases and J dropped 2 bases, with 5 bases sitting between them. This CDR3 is 11 amino acids long. Germline loops: CDR1 SGHRS, CDR2 YFSETQ. The TCR comes from a girl aged 10-17 years with multiple sclerosis. Sequencing used blood. The chain carries TRBV5-1 and TRBJ2-5; TRBD2 might be the D (5 bases). The CDR3 spells CASTGQETQYF. CDR3 DNA: TGCGCCAGCACGGGGCAAGAGACCCAGTACTTC.